A single sample is the source of the 28 T cell receptor beta chains below, sequenced in a study of early T cells in non-severe SARS-CoV-2 infection. Using its own MiXCR run on the 5' RACE reads, TCRdb lists one record per CDR3 protein. The sample records tens of thousands of distinct CDR3 sequences, about 10% being singletons. The source material was whole blood, sampled at baseline. The receptor source for this set is an adult who was a healthcare worker with PCR-confirmed SARS-CoV-2 infection or an uninfected control (not recorded which).

This chain joins TRBV11-2 and TRBJ2-3, with D possibly being TRBD1 or TRBD2 (5 bases each). Germline lookup yields CDR1 SGHAT and CDR2 FQNNGV. There are 16 residues in the CDR3. Trimming shortened V by 1 base and J by 2 bases, and 13 bases separated the two germline ends. CDR3 sequence: CASSLGGARNTDTQYF. CDR3 DNA: TGTGCCAGCAGCTTAGGAGGGGCGAGAAACACAGATACGCAGTATTTT. Complete variable domain (other parts from reference TRBV11-2 and TRBJ2-3): EAGVAQSPRYKIIEKRQSVAFWCNPISGHATLYWYQQILGQGPKLLIQFQNNGVVDDSQLPKDRFSAERLKGVDSTLKIQPAKLEDSAVYLCASSLGGARNTDTQYFGPGTRLTVL.

This clonotype was picked up many times. The chain has TRBV7-2 and TRBJ2-2; no clear D. The CDR3 runs to 15 residues. Germline V gives CDR1 SGHTA, CDR2 FQGNSA. V was pared by 5 bases and J by 5 bases, with 15 bases between. In DNA form, the CDR3 reads TGTGCCAGCAGCCCGACCCTCTCGGGTACCGGGGAGCTGTTTTTT. Translating it yields CASSPTLSGTGELFF.

Many counts were recorded for this clonotype. CDR3 amino acids: CSAPTGIHTEAFF. For the CDR3, the DNA is TGCAGTGCACCTACAGGGATACACACTGAAGCTTTCTTT. The V call is TRBV20-1, the J call TRBJ1-1; D may be TRBD1 (6 bases). The CDR3 has 13 amino acids. Trimming left V 6 bases short and J 3 bases short, with 14 bases between. Per germline, CDR1 DFQATT and CDR2 SNEGSKA (reference sequence).

This clonotype was recorded a few times. The V gene is TRBV20-1, the J gene TRBJ1-2; 7 nucleotides agree with TRBD1. Looked up from germline, CDR1 is DFQATT and CDR2 is SNEGSKA (reference sequence). There are 15 residues in the CDR3. The V and J ends lost 0 bases and 13 bases, in that order; junction bases with no gene match: 17. CDR3 coding DNA: TGCAGTGCTAGAGAAACGGGACAGAATGAAATGGCGAGCACCTTC. Translating gives CSARETGQNEMASTF.

This clonotype showed up just a few times. The genes are TRBV11-3 and TRBJ2-7; D is possibly TRBD1 (6 bases). Germline CDR1 SGHNT, CDR2 YENEEA. Trimming removed 4 bases from V and 3 bases from J, with 10 bases in between. CDR3 length: 13 residues. The CDR3 here is CASSSRGRYEQYF. The CDR3 DNA reads as TGTGCCAGCAGCTCCAGGGGCCGCTACGAGCAGTACTTC.

V is TRBV6-6 and J is TRBJ1-6; TRBD1 aligns across 9 bases. This CDR3 region has 16 residues. Per the germline V gene, CDR1 is MNHNY and CDR2 is SVGAGI (reference sequence). The V segment lost 0 bases and the J segment 5 bases; nucleotides outside the gene matches: 2. CDR3 amino acids: CASSYSGTGNNSPLHF. The CDR3, as DNA: TGTGCCAGCAGTTACTCTGGGACAGGGAATAATTCACCCCTCCACTTT.

This clonotype showed up many times. The chain links TRBV2 to TRBJ1-1; no reliable D call. V was trimmed by 5 bases and J by 6 bases, leaving 7 bases between them. The CDR3 runs to 11 residues. Germline V gene data show CDR1 as SNHLY and CDR2 as FYNNEI. The CDR3: CASSLYAEAFF. In DNA, the CDR3 is TGTGCCAGCAGTCTGTATGCTGAAGCTTTCTTT.

This clonotype appeared a single time. The V and J genes are TRBV7-9 and TRBJ2-1; the match to TRBD2 covers 9 bases. Trimming at V came to 5 bases and at J to 6 bases, leaving 5 bases not matched to a gene. CDR3 length: 14 residues. CDR1 and CDR2 from the germline V gene are SEHNR and FQNEAQ (reference sequence). The CDR3 here is CASSRSGSSNEQFF. CDR3 nucleotide sequence: TGTGCCAGCAGCCGTAGCGGGAGTAGCAATGAGCAGTTCTTC.

The chain joins TRBV7-9 to TRBJ2-3; unclear D gene. Germline CDR1 and CDR2: SEHNR and FQNEAQ (reference sequence). The CDR3 is made up of 14 amino acids. V was pared by 5 bases and J by 2 bases, with 11 bases between. For the CDR3, the DNA is TGTGCCAGCAGCCCCCGGGTCTTCACAGATACGCAGTATTTT. Its protein is CASSPRVFTDTQYF.

The chain has TRBV12-3 or TRBV12-4 and TRBJ2-7, with TRBD2 as a possible D gene (6 bases). V lost 2 bases and J lost 2, with 13 bases in between. This CDR3 contains 15 residues. The CDR3 bases are TGTGCCAGCAGTTTATCGCGGGGAGATCCCTACGAGCAGTACTTC. This translates into CASSLSRGDPYEQYF.

For the CDR3, the DNA is TGTGCCAGCAGCGGGGGACTAGCGGCCTACGAGCAGTACTTC. Amino acid sequence: CASSGGLAAYEQYF. This chain joins TRBV7-9 and TRBJ2-7; 11 bases map to TRBD2. The length of the CDR3 is 14 residues. Germline V CDR1 and CDR2: SEHNR, FQNEAQ (reference sequence). With V trimmed by 5 bases and J by 2 bases, 2 bases remained unmatched.

This clonotype was detected many times. The gene calls are TRBV11-2 and TRBJ1-4; a possible D gene is TRBD1 (5 bases). The CDR3 has 13 residues. Deletions cut 3 bases from V and 8 bases from J, with 10 bases between. The germline V gene has CDR1 SGHAT and CDR2 FQNNGV. The CDR3 spells CASSFTEGEKLFF. DNA for the CDR3: TGTGCCAGCAGCTTTACTGAGGGGGAAAAACTGTTTTTT.

The genes are TRBV6-5 and TRBJ1-6, with a tentative D call TRBD1 (5 bases). Germline values: CDR1 MNHEY, CDR2 SVGAGI. Trimming took 3 bases from V and 10 from J, leaving 10 bases between them. The CDR3 is 13 amino acids. Written as DNA, the CDR3 is TGTGCCAGCAGTTATGGGGGGTTGTCACCCCTCCACTTT. This gives the protein CASSYGGLSPLHF.

This clonotype was picked up many times. The chain couples TRBV12-3 or TRBV12-4 to TRBJ1-2; D unclear. V lost 10 bases to trimming and J lost 5 bases, with 20 bases between them. The CDR3 sequence is 14 residues long. The CDR3 reads CATSTGLGAYGYTF. The CDR3 DNA is TGTGCCACCAGCACTGGACTCGGCGCGTATGGCTACACCTTC.

This clonotype appeared a few times. The chain recombines TRBV29-1 with TRBJ2-7, with D tentatively TRBD1 or TRBD2 (5 bases each). Deletions cut 6 bases from V and 2 bases from J, with 20 bases between. CDR1 SQVTM and CDR2 ANQGSEA come from the germline V gene. The CDR3 spans 15 residues. The CDR3 bases are TGCAGCGTCCCTGGGACCTCTACACGGCCCTACGAGCAGTACTTC. It encodes CSVPGTSTRPYEQYF.

The J gene is TRBJ2-1, the V gene TRBV19; unclear D gene. The CDR3 loop spans 13 amino acids. Trimming pared 2 bases from V and 5 bases from J, leaving 7 bases between. Germline V CDR1 and CDR2: LNHDA, SQIVND (reference sequence). The CDR3 coding sequence is TGTGCCAGTAGTATACAGGCCAACAATGAGCAGTTCTTC. Amino acid sequence: CASSIQANNEQFF.

This clonotype was picked up many times. The rearrangement joins TRBV19 to TRBJ1-2, with TRBD1 matching over 9 bases. After removal of 6 bases from V and 2 bases from J, the junction contained 4 bases not matched to a gene. Germline lookup yields CDR1 LNHDA and CDR2 SQIVND (reference sequence). This CDR3 region has 14 residues. The CDR3 loop is CASRTTGGNYGYTF. The CDR3 bases are TGTGCCAGTAGGACGACAGGGGGGAACTATGGCTACACCTTC.

This clonotype was detected many times. V gene TRBV11-2 combines with J gene TRBJ2-1; D ambiguous. Germline loops: CDR1 SGHAT, CDR2 FQNNGV. With 7 bases removed from V and 2 bases from J, the gap between germline ends came to 15 bases. This CDR3 has 15 residues. CDR3 residues: CASNALSTAYNEQFF. The DNA for the CDR3 is TGTGCCAGCAACGCCCTATCGACTGCCTACAATGAGCAGTTCTTC.

This clonotype turned up a few times. The chain is built from TRBV18 and TRBJ2-7; 10 bases align to TRBD1. Germline V gene lookup returns CDR1 KGHSH and CDR2 LQKENI. V lost 6 bases, J lost 3 bases, and 11 bases stayed unmatched. The CDR3 extends over 16 amino acids. CDR3 nucleotides: TGTGCCAGCTCGCGTCCCGGGACAGGGGTAGTCTACGAGCAGTACTTC. It is translated as CASSRPGTGVVYEQYF.

This clonotype was counted a few times. The chain combines TRBV2 with TRBJ2-1; 7 bases fit TRBD1. V gave up 4 bases and J gave up 2 bases; unmatched junction bases: 8. The CDR3 contains 16 residues. The germline V gene encodes CDR1 SNHLY and CDR2 FYNNEI. The CDR3 DNA is TGTGCCAGCAGTGCTTCCGGGACAGTACCCTACAATGAGCAGTTCTTC. Translation: CASSASGTVPYNEQFF.

The CDR3 nucleotides read TGCAGCGTTGGAGGCCTAGCGGGGGCGAGCTCCTACAATGAGCAGTTCTTC. Residues: CSVGGLAGASSYNEQFF. This rearrangement joins TRBV29-1 to TRBJ2-1; 10 nucleotides agree with TRBD2. Trimming took 4 bases from V and 0 from J; bases not matched to a gene: 9. There are 17 residues in the CDR3. Germline loops: CDR1 SQVTM, CDR2 ANQGSEA.

The V and J genes are TRBV19 and TRBJ2-6, with D possibly TRBD1 on 5 matching bases. Germline V gives CDR1 LNHDA, CDR2 SQIVND (reference sequence). The CDR3 is made up of 16 amino acids. The germline V and J ends were trimmed by 4 bases and 0 bases, with 10 bases remaining between them. The CDR3 loop is CASSTDSSSGANVLTF. The DNA for the CDR3 is TGTGCCAGTAGTACAGACAGTTCCTCTGGGGCCAACGTCCTGACTTTC.

This clonotype appeared many times. The V and J genes are TRBV5-1 and TRBJ2-5; D call uncertain. The CDR3 covers 15 residues. CDR1 SGHRS and CDR2 YFSETQ come from the germline V gene. Trimming took 2 bases from V and 3 from J, leaving 14 bases between them. CDR3 nucleotides: TGCGCCAGCAGCTTTAGGTTTGTGGCAGAAGAGACCCAGTACTTC. It encodes CASSFRFVAEETQYF. Variable domain in full (rest from reference TRBV5-1 and TRBJ2-5): KAGVTQTPRYLIKTRGQQVTLSCSPISGHRSVSWYQQTPGQGLQFLFEYFSETQRNKGNFPGRFSGRQFSNSRSEMNVSTLELGDSALYLCASSFRFVAEETQYFGPGTRLLVL.

This chain links TRBV11-2 with TRBJ2-1, with D tentatively TRBD2 (6 bases). The CDR3 covers 15 residues. Germline values: CDR1 SGHAT, CDR2 FQNNGV. Trimming took off 5 bases at V and 5 bases at J, with 16 bases between the two ends. The CDR3 loop reads CASSPRGSGDNEQFF. In DNA form, the CDR3 reads TGTGCCAGCAGCCCTAGAGGTAGCGGAGACAATGAGCAGTTCTTC.

The rearrangement links TRBV6-1 to TRBJ2-7; D may be TRBD1 (7 bases). V was clipped by 5 bases and J by 2 bases, with 16 bases between them. The CDR3 contains 15 residues. Germline V CDR1 and CDR2: MNHNS, SASEGT. The CDR3 here is CASSNRGDSTYEQYF. CDR3 nucleotide sequence: TGTGCCAGCAGTAACCGCGGGGACAGCACCTACGAGCAGTACTTC.

There are a few counts of this clonotype. The V call is TRBV10-3, the J call TRBJ1-6, with a possible D match to TRBD1 (5 bases). Looked up from germline, CDR1 is ENHRY and CDR2 is SYGVKD. The CDR3 has 14 amino acids. V lost 7 bases and J 8 bases, leaving 15 bases between the germline ends. DNA for the CDR3: TGTGCCATCACCAACGCGCAGGGTCATTCACCCCTCCACTTT. Encoded protein: CAITNAQGHSPLHF.

Here the CDR3 DNA reads TGTGCCAGCAGTTCAGACCTCGGAGGCTACGAGCAGTACTTC. This sequence encodes CASSSDLGGYEQYF. This chain uses TRBV6-6 with TRBJ2-7; tentatively, D is TRBD2 (5 bases). The V end was cut by 4 bases, the J end by 3 bases, with 13 bases between. Germline CDR1 reads MNHNY; CDR2 reads SVGAGI (reference sequence). This CDR3 spans 14 amino acids.

This chain uses TRBV30 with TRBJ2-1, with 7 bases lining up with TRBD2. V lost 1 base and J lost 7; bases outside the gene matches: 4. This CDR3 is built from 13 residues. Per germline, CDR1 GTSNPN and CDR2 SVGIG (reference sequence). The CDR3 here is CAWSGGGPNEQFF. CDR3 in DNA: TGTGCCTGGAGTGGGGGAGGGCCTAATGAGCAGTTCTTC.